The present T cell receptor (beta chain) was sequenced within a study of blood T cell repertoires in COVID-19. Whole-study context: Samples came from the United States, Italy and Spain, spanning acute and convalescent COVID-19. Nucleic acid was either cDNA or gDNA, and it came from T cells, B-cell-depleted T cells, or PBMCs.

In this sample, this clone turned up a few times. The CDR3 consists of 13 residues. CDR1 MNHEY and CDR2 SVGAGI come from the germline V gene. Between the trimmed V and J ends, which lost 6 bases and 10 bases, there was a span of 15 bases. Original data processing: Estimated nucleated cell counts came from reference gene primer amplification. Assay used: immunoSEQ multiplex PCR; TCRdb lists only in-frame clones, some missing. D and trimming come from the DNA, and the V and J calls and clone size come from that table. The table shows tens of thousands of clones, with about 90% occurring only once. The chain has TRBV6-5 and TRBJ1-4; no reliable D call. The receptor was derived from a woman over 75 with active COVID-19. Sequenced material: peripheral blood. In DNA, the CDR3 is TGTGCCAGCAGCAACGTCCAGGTGGGAAAACTGTTTTTT. It yields the protein CASSNVQVGKLFF.